A selection of T cell receptor beta chains follows, all from one sample in a study of CD8 T cells in ankylosing spondylitis. TCRdb itself ran the 5' RACE reads through MiXCR, one entry per CDR3 protein. The data contain a few hundred thousand distinct CDR3 sequences, over 15% of them singletons. Sequencing was performed on blood, either unsorted or a sorted T cell fraction (not recorded which). The receptor source for this set is a male donor with ankylosing spondylitis. Each CDR3 is given without its conserved first and last residue.

V: TRBV20-1
J: TRBJ2-1
CDR3: SASRAQDEQF

V: TRBV6-1
J: TRBJ2-3
CDR3: ASRATSPGTDTQY

V: TRBV6-1
J: TRBJ1-1
CDR3: ASSKQGAGRSTEAF

V: TRBV7-2
J: TRBJ2-5
CDR3: ASSWGRETQY

V: TRBV12-3/TRBV12-4
J: TRBJ2-7
CDR3: ASMREGPYEQY

V: TRBV5-1
J: TRBJ1-4
CDR3: ASKPGQGNSDEKLF

V: TRBV2
J: TRBJ2-7
CDR3: ASRPSGGSSYEQY

V: TRBV15
J: TRBJ1-1
CDR3: ATSRGPGPRGNTEAF

V: TRBV6-5
J: TRBJ2-7
CDR3: ASSSGRGGSYEQY

V: TRBV6-1
J: TRBJ1-5
CDR3: ASSRSDQGHQPQH

V: TRBV2
J: TRBJ2-3
CDR3: ASAMNPVRDTQY

V: TRBV6-1
J: TRBJ2-3
CDR3: ASRSQPGIASTDTQY

V: TRBV27
J: TRBJ2-7
CDR3: ASSYLGTNAYEQY

V: TRBV9
J: TRBJ2-2
CDR3: ASPASTGELF

V: TRBV11-2
J: TRBJ2-3
CDR3: ASSRKTSGALLTDTQY

V: TRBV7-9
J: TRBJ1-4
CDR3: ASSRGTVLNEKLF

V: TRBV29-1
J: TRBJ2-3
CDR3: KCDTDTQY

V: TRBV5-4
J: TRBJ2-1
CDR3: ASSLEPSVDYNEQF

V: TRBV24-1
J: TRBJ2-7
CDR3: ATSDSRGGHEQY

V: TRBV10-3
J: TRBJ2-1
CDR3: AISEGGRSNNEQF

V: TRBV6-5
J: TRBJ1-6
CDR3: ASGADSPLH

V: TRBV12-3/TRBV12-4
J: TRBJ2-2
CDR3: ASRRPTGELF

V: TRBV12-3/TRBV12-4
J: TRBJ1-6
CDR3: ASSLYGTEDNSPLH

V: TRBV18
J: TRBJ2-1
CDR3: ASSANLGTANEQF

V: TRBV4-1
J: TRBJ1-1
CDR3: ASSQEGRGRDTEAF

V: TRBV30
J: TRBJ1-1
CDR3: ACGLGGKTEAF

V: TRBV9
J: TRBJ2-2
CDR3: ASSVVDVTGELF

V: TRBV6-9
J: TRBJ1-1
CDR3: ASRYREDTEAF

V: TRBV3-1
J: TRBJ2-2
CDR3: ASSQVIRTGTTGELF

V: TRBV20-1
J: TRBJ1-2
CDR3: SAFTGGANYGYT

V: TRBV7-9
J: TRBJ1-2
CDR3: ASSASGQGVYGYT

V: TRBV4-2
J: TRBJ2-7
CDR3: ASSQEGTRDSYEQY

V: TRBV7-2
J: TRBJ2-1
CDR3: ASRLAGEWNEQF

V: TRBV7-8
J: TRBJ1-5
CDR3: ASSLVGGAQYSNQPQH

V: TRBV3-1
J: TRBJ2-5
CDR3: ASSQERDRGQETQY

V: TRBV7-6
J: TRBJ2-5
CDR3: ASSPDRKETQY

V: TRBV20-1
J: TRBJ2-7
CDR3: SARPTDRFYEQY

V: TRBV5-1
J: TRBJ2-7
CDR3: ASSLPTSGAADEQY

V: TRBV5-1
J: TRBJ2-1
CDR3: ASSLGGTSGSPQF

V: TRBV12-3/TRBV12-4
J: TRBJ2-1
CDR3: ASSQRQGVYNEQF

V: TRBV20-1
J: TRBJ2-7
CDR3: SAGLDSYEQY

V: TRBV18
J: TRBJ1-1
CDR3: ASSPSASGWVGAF

V: TRBV4-2
J: TRBJ2-5
CDR3: ASSQGPLASGAETQY

V: TRBV28
J: TRBJ2-1
CDR3: ASSLGPLAGGPQTYNEQF

V: TRBV12-3/TRBV12-4
J: TRBJ2-1
CDR3: ASSFDSYYNEQF